This T cell receptor (beta chain) was identified in a study of T-cell memory formation after mild COVID-19. General study results and limits: The study found balanced CD4/CD8 in clones contracting day 15 to 85 and a CD4+ lean in later expanders. Memory from before infection featured some responding clones, which suggests cross-reactive memory joined.

This clonotype was seen only a few times. Its cognate antigen is unknown. Germline lookup yields CDR1 LNHNV and CDR2 YYDKDF (reference sequence). The CDR3 loop spans 14 amino acids. Deletions cut 0 bases from V and 1 base from J, with 6 bases between. TCRdb redid the calling of the 5' RACE reads with MiXCR, one entry per CDR3 protein. The table has about 320,000 distinct CDR3 sequences, approximately 14% seen once; the top ten hold around a fifth. The rearrangement uses TRBV15 and TRBJ2-5, with D hard to call. The specimen was PBMCs or a T cell subset sorted from them (not recorded which). This clonotype originated in a man in his late teens or twenties who had mild COVID-19 (a few samples of this study predate the infection). Cell type and time point are not known. The DNA of the CDR3 is TGTGCCACCAGCAGAGATCAAGCCCAAGAGACCCAGTACTTC. It translates to CATSRDQAQETQYF.